This T cell receptor (beta chain) was recovered during a study of blood T cell repertoires in COVID-19. Study details: Samples representing acute and convalescent COVID-19 were sourced from the United States, Italy and Spain.

In the original workflow: By means of reference gene primer amplification, nucleated cell counts were estimated. Profiling relied on immunoSEQ multiplex PCR, and the TCRdb table lists in-frame clones only, not all of them. D and trimming come from the DNA, and the V and J calls and clone size come from that table. The sample has roughly 120,000 clones, roughly four fifths seen once. Trimming pared 5 bases from V and 4 bases from J, leaving 11 bases between. This CDR3 contains 13 residues. This chain links TRBV12-3 or TRBV12-4 with TRBJ1-2; a possible D gene is TRBD1 (6 bases). This clonotype was obtained from a man between 70 and 80 years old with acute or convalescent COVID-19. The sequenced sample was peripheral blood. The CDR3 DNA is TGTGCCAGCAGTGACCGGGACATCTATGGCTACACCTTC. This sequence encodes CASSDRDIYGYTF.